The 16 T cell receptor beta chains presented below share a single source sample, sequenced in a study of PD-L1 blockade in urothelial cancer. The assay was immunoSEQ multiplex PCR, and TCRdb's table has in-frame clones only and misses some. Here the sample spans 70,000 to 75,000 clones, less than 90% being singletons. Sequencing was performed on PBMCs, taken around atezolizumab (anti-PD-L1) treatment. These receptors came from a man in his 70s with urothelial cancer.

The CDR3 DNA follows: TGTGCCAGCAGTTACTCGATTTGGGGGCGTATTTACGAGCAGTACTTC. Protein product: CASSYSIWGRIYEQYF. This chain joins TRBV6-5 and TRBJ2-7; the D gene is possibly TRBD1 (6 bases). Germline values: CDR1 MNHEY, CDR2 SVGAGI. The CDR3 consists of 16 residues. Trimming shortened V by 0 bases and J by 4 bases, and 16 bases separated the two germline ends.

The chain is built from TRBV27 and TRBJ2-6; a weak D match, TRBD2 (6 bases). Germline CDR1 is MNHEY and CDR2 is SMNVEV (reference sequence). Trimming removed 2 bases from V and 3 bases from J, with 11 bases in between. CDR3 size: 16 residues. The DNA of the CDR3 is TGTGCCAGCAGTTTACGGGGGACGCGTGGGGCCAACGTCCTGACTTTC. It codes for CASSLRGTRGANVLTF. The full variable domain, completed using reference TRBV27 and TRBJ2-6, is EAQVTQNPRYLITVTGKKLTVTCSQNMNHEYMSWYRQDPGLGLRQIYYSMNVEVTDKGDVPEGYKVSRKEKRNFPLILESPSPNQTSLYFCASSLRGTRGANVLTFGAGSRLTVL.

This chain connects TRBV28 to TRBJ1-4; no clear D gene. The V end was cut by 8 bases, the J end by 6 bases, with 13 bases between. CDR1 MDHEN and CDR2 SYDVKM come from the germline V gene. The CDR3 is made up of 13 amino acids. For the CDR3, the DNA is TGTGCCAGCCTTCCTGCGAGGGATGAAAAACTGTTTTTT. It translates to CASLPARDEKLFF.

The V call is TRBV28, the J call TRBJ2-5; TRBD2 matches at 11 bases. This CDR3 has 16 amino acids. V lost 8 bases, J lost 3 bases, and 11 bases stayed unmatched. The germline CDR1 and CDR2 sequences are MDHEN and SYDVKM. The DNA for the CDR3 is TGTGCCAGCGGTAATAGCGGGAGGGCCGGAGAAGAGACCCAGTACTTC. Translation: CASGNSGRAGEETQYF.

This clone was recorded once. The rearrangement joins TRBV5-1 to TRBJ2-1, with 15 bases lining up with TRBD2. The CDR3 consists of 18 residues. The V gene's germline CDR1 is SGHRS and CDR2 YFSETQ. After removal of 4 bases from V and 0 bases from J, the junction contained 5 bases not matched to a gene. CDR3 protein: CASSLTGLAGGSYNEQFF. CDR3 sequence (DNA): TGCGCCAGCAGCCTCACGGGACTAGCGGGAGGCTCCTACAATGAGCAGTTCTTC.

V gene TRBV5-1 combines with J gene TRBJ2-7; 7 bases align to TRBD1. The CDR3 spans 16 residues. Per the germline V gene, CDR1 is SGHRS and CDR2 is YFSETQ. Trimming took 0 bases from V and 2 from J; bases not matched to a gene: 8. Here the CDR3 DNA reads TGCGCCAGCAGCTTGGGAGGGGACAGCCATCCCTACGAGCAGTACTTC. Protein: CASSLGGDSHPYEQYF.

This clone was seen only a few times. The V and J genes are TRBV28 and TRBJ2-6; 8 positions match TRBD1. CDR1 is MDHEN and CDR2 is SYDVKM in the germline V gene. CDR3 size: 16 residues. V gave up 7 bases and J gave up 0 bases; unmatched junction bases: 5. CDR3 DNA sequence: TGTGCCAGCACTACAGGGGGTTTCTCTGGGGCCAACGTCCTGACTTTC. It yields the protein CASTTGGFSGANVLTF.

The chain uses TRBV5-3 and TRBJ2-1; D gene ambiguous. TRBV5-3 is sorted into the ORF group, with uncertain function. Trimming removed 9 bases from V and 10 bases from J, with 11 bases in between. The CDR3 totals 10 residues. CDR3 nucleotides: TGTGCCACTAACCCTCCCGAGCAGTTCTTC. Translating it yields CATNPPEQFF.

The chain links TRBV7-9 to TRBJ1-1; a possible D gene is TRBD1 (6 bases). The length of the CDR3 is 10 residues. Trimming pared 5 bases from V and 11 bases from J, leaving 9 bases between. Per germline, CDR1 SEHNR and CDR2 FQNEAQ (reference sequence). The CDR3 region is CASSTGWAFF. The CDR3 nucleotides read TGTGCCAGCAGCACAGGGTGGGCTTTCTTT.

V and J are TRBV11-3 and TRBJ2-3; TRBD2 is a possible D gene (6 bases). From germline, CDR1 is SGHNT and CDR2 YENEEA. Trimming left V 3 bases short and J 6 bases short, with 16 bases between. The CDR3 loop spans 15 amino acids. The CDR3 here is CASSFKGRPWDTQYF. The DNA of the CDR3 is TGTGCCAGCAGCTTCAAAGGGAGGCCCTGGGATACGCAGTATTTT.

The rearrangement joins TRBV5-6 to TRBJ2-5, with D possibly TRBD1 on 5 matching bases. The CDR3 sequence is 15 residues long. Germline CDR1 and CDR2: SGHDT and YYEEEE. With 0 bases removed from V and 7 bases from J, the gap between germline ends came to 16 bases. The DNA of the CDR3 is TGTGCCAGCAGCTTGGGGGCTTCTTCAAGGGGGACCCAGTACTTC. It codes for CASSLGASSRGTQYF.

The chain couples TRBV6-4 to TRBJ2-2, with a possible D match to TRBD1 (5 bases). The V end lost 6 bases, the J end lost 2 bases, and 13 bases lay between the germline ends. The CDR3 is 15 amino acids. Germline V gene lookup returns CDR1 MRHNA and CDR2 SNTAGT. The DNA for the CDR3 is TGTGCCAGCAGCCCGGACACGATCAACACCGGGGAGCTGTTTTTT. Its translation is CASSPDTINTGELFF.

The chain is built from TRBV11-2 and TRBJ2-7; maybe TRBD1 (5 bases). Germline lookup yields CDR1 SGHAT and CDR2 FQNNGV. The V and J ends lost 2 bases and 6 bases respectively, with 11 bases between them. This CDR3 has 13 amino acids. The CDR3 reads CASSLLLGREQYF. The CDR3 nucleotides are TGTGCCAGCAGCTTATTATTGGGGCGCGAGCAGTACTTC.

The chain employs TRBV27 and TRBJ2-3, with TRBD2 as a possible D gene (5 bases). Germline CDR1 is MNHEY and CDR2 is SMNVEV (reference sequence). V shed 5 bases and J shed 3 bases, with 15 bases lying between them. The CDR3 totals 15 residues. The CDR3 coding sequence is TGTGCCAGCAGTCCCCCGAGGACTTGGACAGATACGCAGTATTTT. This translates into CASSPPRTWTDTQYF.

V gene TRBV5-8 combines with J gene TRBJ2-5; no clear D gene. V was clipped by 0 bases and J by 2 bases, with 11 bases between them. CDR1 and CDR2 (germline): SGHTS, YDEGEE. The CDR3 length is 15 residues. The CDR3 coding sequence is TGTGCCAGCAGCTTGGGGCAGACTCAACAAGAGACCCAGTACTTC. It encodes CASSLGQTQQETQYF.

This clone showed up just once. The chain joins TRBV19 to TRBJ2-5; TRBD1 aligns across 9 bases. The V gene's germline CDR1 is LNHDA and CDR2 SQIVND (reference sequence). The CDR3 loop spans 15 amino acids. Trimming removed 3 bases from V and 5 bases from J; junction bases left unmatched: 7. CDR3 residues: CASSMGQGWKETQYF. The CDR3 bases are TGTGCCAGTAGTATGGGACAGGGATGGAAGGAGACCCAGTACTTC.